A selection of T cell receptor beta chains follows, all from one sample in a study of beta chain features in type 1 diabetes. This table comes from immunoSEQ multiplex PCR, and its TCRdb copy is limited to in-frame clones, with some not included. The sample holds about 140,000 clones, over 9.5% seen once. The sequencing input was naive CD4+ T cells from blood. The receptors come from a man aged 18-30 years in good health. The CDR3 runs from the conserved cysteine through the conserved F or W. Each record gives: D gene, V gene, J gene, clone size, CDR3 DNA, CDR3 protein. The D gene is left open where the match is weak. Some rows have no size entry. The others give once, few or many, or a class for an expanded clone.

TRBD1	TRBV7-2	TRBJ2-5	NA	TGTGCCAGCAGAGGGGGCGGAGAGACCCAGTACTTC	CASRGGGETQYF
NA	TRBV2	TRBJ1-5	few	TGTGCCAGCAGTGACAGGGTGAAGGCTCAGCCCCAGCATTTT	CASSDRVKAQPQHF
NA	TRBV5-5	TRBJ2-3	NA	TGTGCCAGCAGCCAGGTCGGGGGGACAACAGATACGCAGTATTTT	CASSQVGGTTDTQYF
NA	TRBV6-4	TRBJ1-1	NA	TGTGCCAGCACCTTGACAGCTTCGGGCACTGAAGCTTTCTTT	CASTLTASGTEAFF
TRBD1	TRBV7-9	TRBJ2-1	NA	TGTGCCAGCAGCTTAGGGACAGGGTTTAATGAGCAGTTCTTC	CASSLGTGFNEQFF
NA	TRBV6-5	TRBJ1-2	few	TGTGCCAGCAGAGGCAGGGGTGGCTACACCTTC	CASRGRGGYTF
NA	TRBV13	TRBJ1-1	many	TGTGCCAGCAGCTCGACAGTGGTCACTGAAGCTTTCTTT	CASSSTVVTEAFF
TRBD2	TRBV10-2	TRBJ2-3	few	TGCGCCAGCAGTGGAGGACTAGCGGGGGGCTTTACGCAGTATTTT	CASSGGLAGGFTQYF
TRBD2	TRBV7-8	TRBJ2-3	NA	TGTGCCAGCAGCTTAACTAGCGGGGAGGGTGGAGGGACGCAGTATTTT	CASSLTSGEGGGTQYF
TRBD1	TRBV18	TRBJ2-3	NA	TGTGCCAGCTCACTTCTTGGACAGGAAGGGAAAGATACGCAGTATTTT	CASSLLGQEGKDTQYF
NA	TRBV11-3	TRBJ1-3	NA	TGTGCCAGCAGCCCAGGAGGCGGGGGAAACACCATATATTTT	CASSPGGGGNTIYF
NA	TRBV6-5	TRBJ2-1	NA	TGTGCCAGCAGCCAAGTATTCGGGACACCTAATGAGCAGTTCTTC	CASSQVFGTPNEQFF